A selection of T cell receptor beta chains follows, all from one sample in a study of T cells in Graves' hyperthyroidism and ophthalmopathy. TCRdb reprocessed the multiplex PCR reads with MiXCR, giving one entry per CDR3 protein. Of 730,000 or so distinct CDR3 sequences in the sample, around a sixth were seen once. The sample was blood. These receptors came from a woman in her 50s with Graves' hyperthyroidism that later progressed to Graves' ophthalmopathy. The CDR3 runs from the conserved cysteine through the conserved F or W. The order of the fields is clone size, J gene, D gene, V gene, CDR3 DNA, CDR3 protein. D genes are given only for firm matches. The size entry is marked missing in some rows and otherwise reads once, few, many or a size class.

size: -; J: TRBJ2-7; D: -; V: TRBV11-2; DNA: TGTGCCAGCAGCTTAGATTCCCTTTACGAGCAGTACTTC; CDR3: CASSLDSLYEQYF
size: many; J: TRBJ1-2; D: TRBD1; V: TRBV2; DNA: TGTGCCAGCACTCCCAGACAGGGAGACTATGGCTACACCTTC; CDR3: CASTPRQGDYGYTF
size: many; J: TRBJ1-1; D: -; V: TRBV30; DNA: TGTGCCTGGAGGACCAGTTTAGTCACTGAAGCTTTCTTT; CDR3: CAWRTSLVTEAFF
size: many; J: TRBJ2-1; D: TRBD2; V: TRBV3-1; DNA: TGTGCCAGCAGCCTTTTAGCGGGGGAGGATGAGCAGTTCTTC; CDR3: CASSLLAGEDEQFF
size: few; J: TRBJ1-1; D: -; V: TRBV19; DNA: TGTGCCAGTAGTCGTCAGGGGCATTTTAACACTGAAGCTTTCTTT; CDR3: CASSRQGHFNTEAFF
size: few; J: TRBJ1-1; D: -; V: TRBV27; DNA: TGTGCCAGCGGAGGACCCCGAATGAACACTGAAGCTTTCTTT; CDR3: CASGGPRMNTEAFF
size: -; J: TRBJ1-5; D: -; V: TRBV12-3/TRBV12-4; DNA: TGTGCCAGCAGTTTATCACAGGACCTCAATCAGCCCCAGCATTTT; CDR3: CASSLSQDLNQPQHF
size: many; J: TRBJ2-2; D: -; V: TRBV11-3; DNA: TGTGCCAGCAGCTTAAACTATAGACCCAACACCGGGGAGCTGTTTTTT; CDR3: CASSLNYRPNTGELFF
size: -; J: TRBJ2-1; D: -; V: TRBV6-2/TRBV6-3; DNA: TGTGCCAGCAGCCCCGGGACCGAGGACTCCTACAATGAGCAGTTCTTC; CDR3: CASSPGTEDSYNEQFF
size: -; J: TRBJ1-1; D: -; V: TRBV14; DNA: TGTGCCAGCAGCACAACCGGGACGGTTGAAGCTTTCTTT; CDR3: CASSTTGTVEAFF
size: many; J: TRBJ1-2; D: TRBD1; V: TRBV11-2; DNA: TGTGCCAGCAGCGTAGCCGGGACAGGGGTTGTTGGCTACACCTTC; CDR3: CASSVAGTGVVGYTF
size: few; J: TRBJ2-7; D: -; V: TRBV6-1; DNA: TGTGCCAGCAGCCATGGTAGAAGGCTTAACTACGAGCAGTACTTC; CDR3: CASSHGRRLNYEQYF
size: -; J: TRBJ2-2; D: -; V: TRBV6-1; DNA: TGTGCCAGCAGAATTAAGACTGGTGCGATACCCGGGGAGCTGTTTTTT; CDR3: CASRIKTGAIPGELFF
size: many; J: TRBJ1-6; D: -; V: TRBV11-2; DNA: TGTGCCAGCAGCCCGGGACGGAGGGACTCACCCCTCCACTTT; CDR3: CASSPGRRDSPLHF
size: many; J: TRBJ1-2; D: -; V: TRBV5-1; DNA: TGCGCCAGCAGCTTGGCCAGCGGGCCCTCGGGCGGCTACACCTTC; CDR3: CASSLASGPSGGYTF
size: -; J: TRBJ2-1; D: TRBD1; V: TRBV2; DNA: TGTGCCAGCAGCCAACCCGGGACAGGGGCTCTAGATGAGCAGTTCTTC; CDR3: CASSQPGTGALDEQFF